This T cell receptor beta chain was captured by sequencing in a study of shared clonotypes between healthy human individuals (TCRdb year 2020). With regard to the full study: The cohort comprised two women and a few men aged 18 to 49 years. Libraries were prepared and TCR repertoires were sequenced by different laboratories using diverse techniques, in order to increase sequencing depth and limit assay-specific biases. To estimate repertoire size and how much clonotypes are shared between individuals, the study performed deep sequencing of blood TCR repertoires from about five healthy adults. Between about 0.8 and 9 billion PBMCs per donor were obtained by leukapheresis. For each donor, CD4 naive and CD4 memory were each given three plates, CD8 naive was given two plates, and CD8 memory was given one plate.

The CDR3, cysteine through phenylalanine, is 13 amino acids long. Only CDR3 DNA remains: 39 bases, in frame from the first base. The junction carries 11 bases between V and J, which are trimmed by 5 bases and 4 bases respectively. Sequences MNHEY (CDR1) and SMNVEV (CDR2) are obtained from the germline V gene (reference sequence). Using the deep immunoSEQ assay, multiplex PCR amplified TCR CDR3 regions from genomic DNA. Extracted genomic DNA from each cell subset was distributed evenly across all wells of several immunoSEQ 96-well plates, and each plate was treated as a replicate. For sorted subsets, around 0.2 ug of genomic DNA, equivalent to 25,000 to 30,000 T cell genomes, went into each replicate PCR. Purified libraries were quantified with a Qubit 3.0 fluorometer, sized on a Bioanalyzer 2100, and re-quantified with the KAPA Library Quantification kit. Every immunoSEQ 96-well plate was sequenced on a separate single-read 150-cycle Illumina NextSeq 550 flow cell. The study's processing was this. Because only junctional sequences without quality scores were contained in the immunoSEQ output, filtering matching that applied to full-length reads could not be performed. Sequences were annotated with PyIR, a Python wrapper for IgBLAST v1.9, and V/J genes and CDR3 were assigned using IMGT germline references. Reads were filtered out if the reads had weak V/J assignments (E-value above 1e-6), no CDR3, stop codons, out-of-frame junctions, or ambiguous translated residues. A V3J clonotype was defined by an identical inferred V gene, J gene, and CDR3 amino acid sequence. To compute the percentage overlap between repertoires, the number of shared unique clonotypes was divided by the size of the smaller repertoire. Three approaches were used to assess repertoire richness: RTK rarefaction, the Chao1 estimator, and Recon v2.1 estimates of unobserved clonotypes. Generation probabilities were computed with OLGA for all TCRbeta clonotypes obtained by the gDNA method from four donors. Here the immuneACCESS table is served through TCRdb, limited to in-frame sequences with V and J called. Missing clones are a known gap in these copies; in checked studies unresolved V genes cover under half, and the rest lacks a known reason. V and J calls and clone size are those listed in that table; D and trimming were worked out from the DNA. In all, the sample holds millions of clones, and over 85% of those were seen once. The ten top clones hold about 0.13% of the sample.

The research as a whole found: Even with the large sequencing depth, rarefaction of the sorted-subset datasets indicated that sequencing was incomplete. Across several donors, approximately 5% of naive CD4, roughly 3.4% of naive CD8, approximately 2.5% of memory CD4, and under 0.45% of memory CD8 clonotypes were shared. Sampling was restricted to blood, and TCR repertoires in tissues likely differ from the TCR repertoires found in blood. Compared with non-shared clonotypes, the clonotypes found in all four sorted-subset donors had higher generation probabilities. Based on pairwise subsampling, the degree of clonotype sharing among donors was expected to be affected by sequencing depth. Estimated clonotype richness was generally larger for naive than for memory subsets. The small number of donors limited the genetic and exposure-history diversity represented.

The donors were healthy, HIV-negative adults who had no recently reported acute infections or vaccinations. Every donor was a Caucasian adult living in Nashville, Tennessee, USA. Magnetic negative selection was used to enrich CD4+ T cells, after which naive cells were positively selected on CD45RA and the negative fraction became the memory subset. Blood was obtained by leukapheresis, after which PBMCs were separated by Ficoll-Histopaque density gradient centrifugation and cryopreserved in liquid nitrogen vapor phase. Purity and quantity of every magnetically sorted T cell population were checked by analytical flow cytometry. Each sorted fraction had its genomic DNA isolated and then quantified by UV absorbance on a Nanodrop 2000c. This clone was observed a single time. Its antigen is still unknown. Per-base qualities were not stored, and no clone one base away is much larger.

Source material: naive CD4+ T cells sorted from blood. The label giving this sample's cell subset or site can be read as: CD45RA+ positively selected. The V and J segments used are TRBV27 and TRBJ1-2; possibly the D gene is TRBD1, per 6 matching bases. This receptor was obtained from a man between 18 and 29 years old in good health. This receptor carries the CDR3 CASSDRMGYGYTF. Read as DNA, the sequence is TGTGCCAGCAGTGACAGGATGGGCTATGGCTACACCTTC.